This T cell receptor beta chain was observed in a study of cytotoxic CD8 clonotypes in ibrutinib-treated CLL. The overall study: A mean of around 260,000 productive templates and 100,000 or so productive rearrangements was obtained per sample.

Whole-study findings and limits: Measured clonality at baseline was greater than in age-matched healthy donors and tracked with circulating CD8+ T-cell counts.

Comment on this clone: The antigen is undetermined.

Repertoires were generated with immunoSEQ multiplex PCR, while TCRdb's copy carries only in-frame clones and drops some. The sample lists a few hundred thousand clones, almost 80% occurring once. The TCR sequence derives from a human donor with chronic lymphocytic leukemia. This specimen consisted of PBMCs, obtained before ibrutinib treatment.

CDR3: CASSLSSPVSNQPQHF. The CDR3 DNA follows: TGTGCCAGCAGTTTATCCTCCCCAGTTAGCAATCAGCCCCAGCATTTT. The J gene is TRBJ1-5, the V gene TRBV28; unclear D gene. Trimming pared 1 base from V and 0 bases from J, leaving 10 bases between. In germline, CDR1 is MDHEN, CDR2 SYDVKM. The CDR3 length is 16 residues.